This TCR beta chain was recovered during a study of blood T cells in healthy people across ages. Broader study findings: Per-million-T-cell TCR beta diversity fell roughly linearly with age.

Germline CDR1 is MDHEN and CDR2 is SYDVKM. CDR3 length equals 14 residues. V lost 8 bases, J lost 4 bases, and 17 bases lay in between. With respect to this clonotype: Its antigen is as yet unknown.

Primed by a sample-barcoded 5' primer and a J-beta primer mix, a second PCR proceeded for roughly 6 to 12 cycles. TCRdb processed the 5' RACE reads anew with MiXCR; each CDR3 protein has one entry. The sample lists about 1 million distinct CDR3 sequences; under 30% were seen once. This same sample was also part of a study on T cells of mothers and their children. Per that paper: In cDNA synthesis, all of the extracted RNA was used at about 1.6 ug per 15 ul.

The TCR originated in a girl aged 2-10 years in good health. Source material: blood. This rearrangement joins TRBV28 to TRBJ1-2; TRBD1 might be the D (6 bases). For the CDR3, the DNA is TGTGCCAGCCACCGGGGGGGCGCAGGCTATGGCTACACCTTC. This codes for CASHRGGAGYGYTF.